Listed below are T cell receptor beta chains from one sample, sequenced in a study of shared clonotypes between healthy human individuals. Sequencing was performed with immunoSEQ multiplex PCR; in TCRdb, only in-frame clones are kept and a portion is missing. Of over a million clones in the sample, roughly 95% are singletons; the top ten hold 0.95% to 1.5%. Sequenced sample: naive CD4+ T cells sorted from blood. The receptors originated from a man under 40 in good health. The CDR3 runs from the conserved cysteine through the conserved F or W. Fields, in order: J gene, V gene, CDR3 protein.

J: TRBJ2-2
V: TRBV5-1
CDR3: CASSLSGNTGELFF

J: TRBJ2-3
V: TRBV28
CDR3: CASSLTSGFGTDTQYF

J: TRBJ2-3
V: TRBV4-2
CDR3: CASSQEGVDTQYF

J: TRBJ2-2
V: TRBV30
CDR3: CAWSQTNIGTGELFF

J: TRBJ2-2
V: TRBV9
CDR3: CASSVVAGGITGELFF

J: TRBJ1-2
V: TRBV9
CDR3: CASSPLGGQNYGYTF

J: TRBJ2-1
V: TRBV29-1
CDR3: CSVQPSGKYNEQFF

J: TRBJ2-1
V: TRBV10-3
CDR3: CAINREGSSEQFF

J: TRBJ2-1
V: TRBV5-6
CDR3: CASSLRDYNEQFF

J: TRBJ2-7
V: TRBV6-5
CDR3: CASSPRGHDYEQYF

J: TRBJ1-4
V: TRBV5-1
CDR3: CASSLFPATNEKLFF

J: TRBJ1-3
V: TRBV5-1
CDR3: CASSSGGRGSGNTIYF

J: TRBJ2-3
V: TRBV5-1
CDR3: CASSLEFLGGHDTQYF

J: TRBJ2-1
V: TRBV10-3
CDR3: CAINPNRGLGEQFF

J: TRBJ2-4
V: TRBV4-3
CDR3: CASSQEAISNIQYF

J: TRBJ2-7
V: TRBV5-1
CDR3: CASSLAAGGIEQYF

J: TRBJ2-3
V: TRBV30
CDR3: CAWSVLGTGYLYF

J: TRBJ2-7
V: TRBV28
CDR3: CASVLPGFDEQYF

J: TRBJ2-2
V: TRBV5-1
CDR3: CASGRDGGFSTGELFF

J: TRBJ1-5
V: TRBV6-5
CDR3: CASSVDQRGVQPQHF

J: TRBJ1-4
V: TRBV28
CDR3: CASSRDSLATNEKLFF

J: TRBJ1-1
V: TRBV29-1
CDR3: CSVGSGTGGEAFF

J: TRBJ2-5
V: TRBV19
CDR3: CASSEGFAVSDQYF

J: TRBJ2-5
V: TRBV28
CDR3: CASSLGAGETQYF

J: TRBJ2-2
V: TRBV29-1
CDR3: CSVEGLAGANTGELFF

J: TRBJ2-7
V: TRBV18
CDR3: CASSPTELYGVYEQYF

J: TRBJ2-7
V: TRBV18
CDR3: CASSPDSGSFYEQYF

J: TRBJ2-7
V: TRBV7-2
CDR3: CASSLSIVEQYF

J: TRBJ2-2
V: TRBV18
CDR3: CASSPLGTGELFF

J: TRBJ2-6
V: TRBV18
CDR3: CASSPRGSGSGANVLTF

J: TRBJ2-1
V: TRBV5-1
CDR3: CASSSDSSYNEQFF

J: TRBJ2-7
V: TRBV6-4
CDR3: CASSDRVAGVYEQYF

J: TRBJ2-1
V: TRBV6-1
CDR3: CASSERSSYNEQFF

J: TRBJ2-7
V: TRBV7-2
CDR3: CASSLVGLAGAQSYEQYF

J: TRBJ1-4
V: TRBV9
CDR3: CASSPPGPTNEKLFF

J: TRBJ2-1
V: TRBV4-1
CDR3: CASSQVTEGEQFF

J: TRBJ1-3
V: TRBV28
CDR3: CASSSTENTIYF

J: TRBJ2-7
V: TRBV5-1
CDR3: CASRLGSYEQYF

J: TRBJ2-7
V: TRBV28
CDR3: CASSLTLSSSEQYF

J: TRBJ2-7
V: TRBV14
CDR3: CASSHRPSGTGEQYF

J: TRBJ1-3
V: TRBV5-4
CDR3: CASSSTRGVGNTIYF

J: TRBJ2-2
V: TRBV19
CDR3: CASSCRDFLAGELFF